This TCR beta chain came from a study of blood T cell repertoires in COVID-19. Study-level background: The cDNA or gDNA used as material had been derived from T cells, B-cell-depleted T cells, or PBMCs.

Patients in Seattle were enrolled during active infection, then followed longitudinally. Profiling relied on immunoSEQ multiplex PCR, and the TCRdb table lists in-frame clones only, not all of them. The data contain 90,000 to 100,000 clones, about 89% of them singletons. V lost 4 bases, J lost 2 bases, and 3 bases stayed unmatched. Germline V lookup: CDR1 MNHEY, CDR2 SMNVEV (reference sequence). The CDR3 has 14 residues. Sequencing was performed on peripheral blood. This TCR was sampled from a man aged 50-59 years with COVID-19, enrolled during active disease. The chain uses TRBV27 and TRBJ2-3; TRBD2 matches at 7 bases. The CDR3 DNA follows: TGTGCCAGCAGTTACGGGGGGTTCACAGATACGCAGTATTTT. Translating gives CASSYGGFTDTQYF.